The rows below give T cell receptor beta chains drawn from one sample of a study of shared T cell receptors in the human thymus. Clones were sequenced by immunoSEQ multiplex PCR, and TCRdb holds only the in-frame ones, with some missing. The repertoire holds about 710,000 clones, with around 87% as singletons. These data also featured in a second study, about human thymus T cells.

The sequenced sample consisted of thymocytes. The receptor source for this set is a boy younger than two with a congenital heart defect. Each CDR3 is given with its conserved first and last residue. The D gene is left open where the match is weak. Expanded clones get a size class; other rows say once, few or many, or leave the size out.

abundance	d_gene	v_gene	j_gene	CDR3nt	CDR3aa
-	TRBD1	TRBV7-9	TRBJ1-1	TGTGCCAGCAGCCTTCTGGTAGGGGGCGAATATCCGCGTACTGAAGCTTTCTTT	CASSLLVGGEYPRTEAFF
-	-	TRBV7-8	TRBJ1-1	TGTGCCAGCAGCCCGAGCACCGAGAACACTGAAGCTTTCTTT	CASSPSTENTEAFF
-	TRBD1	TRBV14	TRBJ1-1	TGTGCCAGCAGAGCAAACGACAGGGGAGGCACTGAAGCTTTCTTT	CASRANDRGGTEAFF
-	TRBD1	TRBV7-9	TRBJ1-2	TGTGCCAGCAGCGCACCGGGACAGACTAACTATGGCTACACCTTC	CASSAPGQTNYGYTF
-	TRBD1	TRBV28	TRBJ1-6	TGTGCCAGCAGTTTACTTCCTTGGAGGGACAGGGGTGATAATTCACCCCTCCACTTT	CASSLLPWRDRGDNSPLHF
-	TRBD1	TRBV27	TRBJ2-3	TGTGCCAGCAGTCGAGGGGGCGCAGATACGCAGTATTTT	CASSRGGADTQYF
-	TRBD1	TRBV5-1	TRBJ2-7	TGCGCCAGCAGCTTCGGGACAGCCCTATACGAGCAGTACTTC	CASSFGTALYEQYF
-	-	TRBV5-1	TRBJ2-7	TGCGCCAGCAGACCTTCCCACCCCCCGGGAGCCCTCTCCTACGAGCAGTACTTC	CASRPSHPPGALSYEQYF
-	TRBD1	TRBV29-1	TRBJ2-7	TGCAGCGTCACCGGGACAGTCTCCCCCTACGAGCAGTACTTC	CSVTGTVSPYEQYF
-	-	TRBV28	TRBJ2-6	TGTGCCAGCAGTTTTTTACAGAGCGGATCTGGGGCCAACGTCCTGACTTTC	CASSFLQSGSGANVLTF
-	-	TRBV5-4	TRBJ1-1	TGTGCCAGCAGCTTCCAGGGCAAGTACACTGAAGCTTTCTTT	CASSFQGKYTEAFF
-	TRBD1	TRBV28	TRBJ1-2	TGTGCCAGCAGCTCTTGGGACAGGGACACTTATGGCTACACCTTC	CASSSWDRDTYGYTF
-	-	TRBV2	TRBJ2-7	TGTGCCAGCAGTCCCCCTAGCGCTATCTACGAGCAGTACTTC	CASSPPSAIYEQYF
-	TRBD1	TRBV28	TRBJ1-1	TGTGCCAGCAGTAGCAGACAGGGCGCGAACACTGAAGCTTTCTTT	CASSSRQGANTEAFF
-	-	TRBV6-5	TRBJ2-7	TGTGCCAGCAGTTACGGGTCAGGGGTTATGTACGAGCAGTACTTC	CASSYGSGVMYEQYF
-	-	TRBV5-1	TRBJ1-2	TGCGCCATCAGCGGCCCCTCTGGGAGTGAGGGCTATGGCTACACCTTC	CAISGPSGSEGYGYTF
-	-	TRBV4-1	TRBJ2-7	TGCGCCAGCAGCCAAGGGGACAACTCCTACGAGCAGTACTTC	CASSQGDNSYEQYF
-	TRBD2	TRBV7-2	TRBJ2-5	TGTGCCAGCAGCCCCCGAGCGGGAGAAGAGACCCAGTACTTC	CASSPRAGEETQYF
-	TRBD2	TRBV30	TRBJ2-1	TGTGCCTGGAGTGATTTAATCGGCCTCCGCGGGGGGCCCTACAATGAGCAGTTCTTC	CAWSDLIGLRGGPYNEQFF
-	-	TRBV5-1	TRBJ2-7	TGCGCCAGCAGCTTGGCTGGGGGCGACGGACTCTCCTACGAGCAGTACTTC	CASSLAGGDGLSYEQYF
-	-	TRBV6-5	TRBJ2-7	TGTGCCAGCAGTTACAGGCGGGGACTGTACGAGCAGTACTTC	CASSYRRGLYEQYF
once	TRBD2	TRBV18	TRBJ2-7	TGTGCCAGCTCACGAAACGTTCCGGGACTAGCGGGCCTAACCTACGAGCAGTACTTC	CASSRNVPGLAGLTYEQYF
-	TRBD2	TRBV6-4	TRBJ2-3	TGTGCCAGCAGCCCCACAACCAGCGGGACTAGCACAGATACGCAGTATTTT	CASSPTTSGTSTDTQYF
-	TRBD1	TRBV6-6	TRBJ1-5	TGTGCCAGCACCCCCCGGGGGGGACAGGGGAATCAGCCCCAGCATTTT	CASTPRGGQGNQPQHF
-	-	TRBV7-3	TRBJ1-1	TGTGCCAGCAGCCCCCTGGGGAGCACTGAAGCTTTCTTT	CASSPLGSTEAFF
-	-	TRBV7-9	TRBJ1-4	TGTGCCAGCAGCTTAGCCCCGGAGCATCGGAAACTGTTTTTT	CASSLAPEHRKLFF
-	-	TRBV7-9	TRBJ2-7	TGTGCCAGCAGCCTCAGGGGCCGAATCGAGCAGTACTTC	CASSLRGRIEQYF
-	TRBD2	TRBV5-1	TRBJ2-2	TGCGCCAGCAGCTCTTCGGGAGGGCCCGGCACCGGGGAGCTGTTTTTT	CASSSSGGPGTGELFF
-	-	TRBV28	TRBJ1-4	TGTGCCAGCAGTTTAGGGGGGACGCAGACAACTAATGAAAAACTGTTTTTT	CASSLGGTQTTNEKLFF